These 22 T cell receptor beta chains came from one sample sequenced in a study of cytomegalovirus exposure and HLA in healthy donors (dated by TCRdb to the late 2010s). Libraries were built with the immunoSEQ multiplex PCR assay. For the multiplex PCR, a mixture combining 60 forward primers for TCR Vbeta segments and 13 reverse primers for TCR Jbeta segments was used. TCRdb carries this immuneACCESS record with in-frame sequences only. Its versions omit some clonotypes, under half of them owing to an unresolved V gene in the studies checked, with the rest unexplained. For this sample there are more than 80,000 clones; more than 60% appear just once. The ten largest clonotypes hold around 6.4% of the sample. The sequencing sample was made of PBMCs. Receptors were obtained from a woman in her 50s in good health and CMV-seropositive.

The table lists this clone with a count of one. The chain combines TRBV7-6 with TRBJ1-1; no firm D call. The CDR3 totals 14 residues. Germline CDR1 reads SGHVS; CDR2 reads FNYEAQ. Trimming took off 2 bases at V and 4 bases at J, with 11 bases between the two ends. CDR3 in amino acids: CASSLTRFGTEAFF. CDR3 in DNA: TGTGCCAGCAGCTTAACGAGGTTCGGCACTGAAGCTTTCTTT.

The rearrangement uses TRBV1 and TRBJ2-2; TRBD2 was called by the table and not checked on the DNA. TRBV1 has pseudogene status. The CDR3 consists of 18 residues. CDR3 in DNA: TGCACCAGCAGCCAAGATGGGACTAGCGGGGGTAAAGCCGGGGAGCTGTTTTTT. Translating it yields CTSSQDGTSGGKAGELFF.

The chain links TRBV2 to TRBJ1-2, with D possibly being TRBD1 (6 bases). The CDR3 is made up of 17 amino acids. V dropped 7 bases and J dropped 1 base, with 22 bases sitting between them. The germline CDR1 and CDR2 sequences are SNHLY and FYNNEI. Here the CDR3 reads CASTQGQGRAFNYGYTF. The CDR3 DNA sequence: TGTGCCAGCACTCAAGGGCAGGGGAGGGCATTTAACTATGGCTACACCTTC.

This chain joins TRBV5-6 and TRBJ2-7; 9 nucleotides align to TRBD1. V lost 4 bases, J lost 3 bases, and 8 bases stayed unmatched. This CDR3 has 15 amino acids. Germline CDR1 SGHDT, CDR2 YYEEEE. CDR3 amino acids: CASSLWGQGGYEQYF. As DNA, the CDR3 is TGTGCCAGCAGCCTCTGGGGACAGGGTGGCTACGAGCAGTACTTC.

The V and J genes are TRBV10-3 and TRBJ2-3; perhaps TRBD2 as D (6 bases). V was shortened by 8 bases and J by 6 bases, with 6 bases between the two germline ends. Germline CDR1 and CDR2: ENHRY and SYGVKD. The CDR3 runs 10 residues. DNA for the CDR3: TGTGCCATCGGGACTGATACGCAGTATTTT. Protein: CAIGTDTQYF.

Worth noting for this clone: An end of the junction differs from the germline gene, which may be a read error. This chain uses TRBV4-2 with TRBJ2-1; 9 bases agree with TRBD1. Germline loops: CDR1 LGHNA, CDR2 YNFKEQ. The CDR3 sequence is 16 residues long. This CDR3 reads CASSQEGGQGKGLALF. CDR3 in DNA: TGTGCCAGCAGCCAAGAGGGGGGACAGGGAAAGGGTTTAGCGCTCTTC.

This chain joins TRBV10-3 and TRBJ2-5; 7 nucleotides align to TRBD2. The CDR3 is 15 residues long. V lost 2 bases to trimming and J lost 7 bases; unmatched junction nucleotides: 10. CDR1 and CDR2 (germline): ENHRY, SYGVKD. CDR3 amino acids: CAISERETSPPTQYF. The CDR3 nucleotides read TGTGCCATCAGTGAGCGAGAGACTAGCCCCCCGACCCAGTACTTC.

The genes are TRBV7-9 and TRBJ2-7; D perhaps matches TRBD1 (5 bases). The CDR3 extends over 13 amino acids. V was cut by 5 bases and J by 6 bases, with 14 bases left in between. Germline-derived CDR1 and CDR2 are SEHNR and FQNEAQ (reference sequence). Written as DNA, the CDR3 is TGTGCCAGCAGCCCCAGGGCAGGCGCCGAGCAGTACTTC. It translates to CASSPRAGAEQYF. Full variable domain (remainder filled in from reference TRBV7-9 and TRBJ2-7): DTGVSQNPRHKITKRGQNVTFRCDPISEHNRLYWYRQTLGQGPEFLTYFQNEAQLEKSRLLSDRFSAERPKGSFSTLEIQRTEQGDSAMYLCASSPRAGAEQYFGPGTRLTVT.

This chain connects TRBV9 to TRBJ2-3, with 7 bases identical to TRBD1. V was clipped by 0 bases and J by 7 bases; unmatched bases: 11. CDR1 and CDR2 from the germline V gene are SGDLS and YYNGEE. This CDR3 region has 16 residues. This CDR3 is CASSVASRGNGNTQYF. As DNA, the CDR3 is TGTGCCAGCAGCGTAGCTTCCAGGGGGAATGGGAATACGCAGTATTTT.

CDR3 residues: CSARSGSTGFF. For the CDR3, the DNA is TGCAGTGCTAGGTCCGGATCCACGGGGTTCTTC. V is TRBV20-1 and J is TRBJ2-1; D unclear. V was trimmed by 3 bases and J by 15 bases, leaving 15 bases between them. The germline gives CDR1 DFQATT, CDR2 SNEGSKA (reference sequence). The CDR3 has 11 amino acids.

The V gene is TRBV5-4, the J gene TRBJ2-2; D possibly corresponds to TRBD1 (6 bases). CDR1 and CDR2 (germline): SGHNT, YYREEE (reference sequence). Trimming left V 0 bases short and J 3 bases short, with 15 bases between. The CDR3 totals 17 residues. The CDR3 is CASSLDLRGADTGELFF. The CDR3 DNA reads TGTGCCAGCAGCTTGGACCTCAGGGGCGCGGACACCGGGGAGCTGTTTTTT.

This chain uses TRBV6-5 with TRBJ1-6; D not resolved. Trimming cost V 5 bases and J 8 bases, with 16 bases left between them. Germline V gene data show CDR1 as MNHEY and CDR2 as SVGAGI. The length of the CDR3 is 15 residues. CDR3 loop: CASSLTTIPYSPLHF. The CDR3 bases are TGTGCCAGCAGTCTCACCACAATCCCGTATTCACCCCTCCACTTT.

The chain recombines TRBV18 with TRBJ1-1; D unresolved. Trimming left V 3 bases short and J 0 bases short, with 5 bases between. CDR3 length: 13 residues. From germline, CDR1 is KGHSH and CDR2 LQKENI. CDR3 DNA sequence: TGTGCCAGCTCACCCAACATGAACACTGAAGCTTTCTTT. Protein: CASSPNMNTEAFF.

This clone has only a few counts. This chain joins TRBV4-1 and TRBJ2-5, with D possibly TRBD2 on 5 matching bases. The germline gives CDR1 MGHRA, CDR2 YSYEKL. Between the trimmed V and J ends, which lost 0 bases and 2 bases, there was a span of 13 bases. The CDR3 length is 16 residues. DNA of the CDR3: TGCGCCAGCAGCCAAGATATCGGGGAGAGACAAGAGACCCAGTACTTC. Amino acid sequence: CASSQDIGERQETQYF.

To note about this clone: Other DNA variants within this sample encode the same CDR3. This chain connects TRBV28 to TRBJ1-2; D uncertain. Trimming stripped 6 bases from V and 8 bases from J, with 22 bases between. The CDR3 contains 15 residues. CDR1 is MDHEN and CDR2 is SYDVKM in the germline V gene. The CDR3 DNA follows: TGTGCCAGCAGGGAGGACTTAGGAGACAAAGGCGGCTACACCTTC. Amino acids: CASREDLGDKGGYTF.

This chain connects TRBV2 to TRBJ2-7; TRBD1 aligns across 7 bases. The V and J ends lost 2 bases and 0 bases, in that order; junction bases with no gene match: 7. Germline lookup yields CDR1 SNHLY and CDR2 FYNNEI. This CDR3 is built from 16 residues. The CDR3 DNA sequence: TGTGCCAGCAGTGAACAGGACAGGAAGAGCTCCTACGAGCAGTACTTC. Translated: CASSEQDRKSSYEQYF.

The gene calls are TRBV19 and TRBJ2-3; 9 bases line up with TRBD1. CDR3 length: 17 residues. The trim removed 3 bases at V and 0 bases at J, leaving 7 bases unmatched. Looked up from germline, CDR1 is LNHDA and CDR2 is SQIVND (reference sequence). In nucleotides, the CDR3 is TGTGCCAGTAGTATTTGGCGACAGGGGGTCAGCACAGATACGCAGTATTTT. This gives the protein CASSIWRQGVSTDTQYF.

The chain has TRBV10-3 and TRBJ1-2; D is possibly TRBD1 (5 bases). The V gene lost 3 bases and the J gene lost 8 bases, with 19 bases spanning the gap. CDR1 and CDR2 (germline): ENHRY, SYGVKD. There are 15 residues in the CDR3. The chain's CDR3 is CAISDGRGSIYGYTF. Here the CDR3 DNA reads TGTGCCATCAGTGATGGTAGGGGTTCTATTTACGGCTACACCTTC.

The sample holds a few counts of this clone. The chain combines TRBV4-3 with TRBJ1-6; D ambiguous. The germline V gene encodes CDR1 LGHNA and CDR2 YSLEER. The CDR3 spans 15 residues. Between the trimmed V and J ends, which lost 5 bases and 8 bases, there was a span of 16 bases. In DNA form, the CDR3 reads TGCGCCAGCAGCTTTGCCCGGGGAGTGGATTCACCCCTCCACTTT. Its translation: CASSFARGVDSPLHF.

The CDR3, as DNA: TGCGCCTGTCGGGAGGACACAGGGGGGGCCGAGACTGAAGCTTTCTTT. Translated, it gives CACREDTGGAETEAFF. This chain joins TRBV5-1 and TRBJ1-1; the match to TRBD1 covers 8 bases. The V segment lost 10 bases and the J segment 5 bases; nucleotides outside the gene matches: 19. Germline CDR1 is SGHRS and CDR2 is YFSETQ. The CDR3 sequence is 16 residues long.

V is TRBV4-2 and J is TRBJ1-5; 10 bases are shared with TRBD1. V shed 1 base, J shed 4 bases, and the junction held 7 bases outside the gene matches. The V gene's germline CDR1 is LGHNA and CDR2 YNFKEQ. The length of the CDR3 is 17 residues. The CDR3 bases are TGTGCCAGCAGCCAAGGAGGAGGACAGGGGGGAAATCAGCCCCAGCATTTT. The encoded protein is CASSQGGGQGGNQPQHF.

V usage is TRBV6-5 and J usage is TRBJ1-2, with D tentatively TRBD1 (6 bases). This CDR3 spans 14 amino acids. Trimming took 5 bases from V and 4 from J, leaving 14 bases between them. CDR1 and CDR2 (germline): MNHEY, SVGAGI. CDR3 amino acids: CASSASDRLYGYTF. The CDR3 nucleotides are TGTGCCAGCAGTGCGTCAGACAGGCTCTATGGCTACACCTTC.